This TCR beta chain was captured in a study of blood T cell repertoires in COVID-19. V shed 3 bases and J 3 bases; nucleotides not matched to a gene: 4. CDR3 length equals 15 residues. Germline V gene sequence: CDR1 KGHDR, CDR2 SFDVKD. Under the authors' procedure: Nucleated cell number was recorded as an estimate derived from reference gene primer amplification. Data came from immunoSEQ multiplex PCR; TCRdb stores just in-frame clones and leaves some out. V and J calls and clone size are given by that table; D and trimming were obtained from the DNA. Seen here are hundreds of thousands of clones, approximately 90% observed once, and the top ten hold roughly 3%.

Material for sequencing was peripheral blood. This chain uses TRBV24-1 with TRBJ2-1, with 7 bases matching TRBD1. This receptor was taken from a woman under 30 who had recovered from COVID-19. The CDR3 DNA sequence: TGTGCCACCAGTGATCGTCAGGGGGACTACAATGAGCAGTTCTTC. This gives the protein CATSDRQGDYNEQFF.